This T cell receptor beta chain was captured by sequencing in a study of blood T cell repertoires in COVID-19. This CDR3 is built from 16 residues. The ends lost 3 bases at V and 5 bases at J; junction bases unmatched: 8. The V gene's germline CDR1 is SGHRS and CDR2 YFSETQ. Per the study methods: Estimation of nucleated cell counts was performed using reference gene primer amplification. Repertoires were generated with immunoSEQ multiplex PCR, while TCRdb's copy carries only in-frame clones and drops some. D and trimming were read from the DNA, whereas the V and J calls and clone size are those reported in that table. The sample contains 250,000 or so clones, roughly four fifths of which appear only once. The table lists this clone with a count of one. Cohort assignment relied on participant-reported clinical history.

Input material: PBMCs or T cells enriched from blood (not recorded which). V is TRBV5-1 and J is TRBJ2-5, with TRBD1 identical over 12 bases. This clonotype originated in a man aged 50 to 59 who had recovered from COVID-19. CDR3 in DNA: TGCGCCAGCAGCTCCGGGACAGGGGGCAAAGGGGAGACCCAGTACTTC. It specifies CASSSGTGGKGETQYF.